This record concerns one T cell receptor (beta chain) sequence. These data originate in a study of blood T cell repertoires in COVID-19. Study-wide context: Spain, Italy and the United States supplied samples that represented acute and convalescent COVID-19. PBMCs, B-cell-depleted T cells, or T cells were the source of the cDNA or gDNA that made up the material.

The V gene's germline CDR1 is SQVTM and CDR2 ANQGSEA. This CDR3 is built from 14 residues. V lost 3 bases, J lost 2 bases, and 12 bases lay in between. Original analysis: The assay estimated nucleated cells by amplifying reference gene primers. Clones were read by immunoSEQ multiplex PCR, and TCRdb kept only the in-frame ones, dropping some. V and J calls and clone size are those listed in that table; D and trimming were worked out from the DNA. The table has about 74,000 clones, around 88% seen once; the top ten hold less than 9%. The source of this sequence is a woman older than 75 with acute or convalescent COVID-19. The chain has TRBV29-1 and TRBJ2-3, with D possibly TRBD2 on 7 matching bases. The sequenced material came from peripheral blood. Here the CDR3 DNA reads TGCAGCGTTGAGGGGGGGCGGTACACAGATACGCAGTATTTT. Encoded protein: CSVEGGRYTDTQYF.